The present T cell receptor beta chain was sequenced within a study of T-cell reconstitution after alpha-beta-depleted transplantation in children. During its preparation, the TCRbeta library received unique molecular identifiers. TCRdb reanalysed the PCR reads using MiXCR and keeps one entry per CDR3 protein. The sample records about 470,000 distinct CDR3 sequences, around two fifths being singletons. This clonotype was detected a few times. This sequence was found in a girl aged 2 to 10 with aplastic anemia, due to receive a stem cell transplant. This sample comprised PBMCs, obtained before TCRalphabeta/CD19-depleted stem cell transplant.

CDR3 in DNA: TGTGCCAGCAGCGTAGAAGCGGGAGGAGGGGATGAGCAGTTCTTC. Translating it yields CASSVEAGGGDEQFF. The gene calls are TRBV9 and TRBJ2-1; 9 bases align to TRBD2. Germline V gene lookup returns CDR1 SGDLS and CDR2 YYNGEE. This CDR3 contains 15 residues. The V segment lost 0 bases and the J segment 8 bases; nucleotides outside the gene matches: 6.